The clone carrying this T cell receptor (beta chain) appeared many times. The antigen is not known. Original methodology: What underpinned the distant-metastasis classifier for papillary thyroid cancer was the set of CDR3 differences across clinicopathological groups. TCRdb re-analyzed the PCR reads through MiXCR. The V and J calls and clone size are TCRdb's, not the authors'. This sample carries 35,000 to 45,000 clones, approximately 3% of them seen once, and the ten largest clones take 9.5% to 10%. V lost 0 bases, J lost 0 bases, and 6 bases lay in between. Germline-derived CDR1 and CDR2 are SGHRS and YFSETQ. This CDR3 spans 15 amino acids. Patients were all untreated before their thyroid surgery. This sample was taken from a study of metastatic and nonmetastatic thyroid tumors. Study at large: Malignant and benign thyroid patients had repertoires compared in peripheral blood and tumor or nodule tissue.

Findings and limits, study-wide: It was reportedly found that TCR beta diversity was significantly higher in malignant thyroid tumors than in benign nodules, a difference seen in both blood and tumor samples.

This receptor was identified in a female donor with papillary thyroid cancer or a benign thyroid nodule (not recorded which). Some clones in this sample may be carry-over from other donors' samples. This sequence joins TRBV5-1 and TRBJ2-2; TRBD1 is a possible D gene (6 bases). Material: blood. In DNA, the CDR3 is TGCGCCAGCAGCTTGGGGACAGCGAACACCGGGGAGCTGTTTTTT. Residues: CASSLGTANTGELFF.